The clone carrying this TCR beta chain was seen just once. Its antigen is unidentified. The data were obtained in a study of blood T cells in healthy people across ages. It was with a sample-barcoded 5' primer and a J-beta primer mix that a second PCR of roughly 6 to 12 cycles was run. A tag from a template-switch adaptor with 12 random nucleotides marked each cDNA molecule. Every sample gave at least 3 million paired-end reads containing CDR3. TCRdb called the 5' RACE reads again in MiXCR, with one record for every CDR3 protein. The profile shows about a million distinct CDR3 sequences, more than 30% of them singletons. Overall study results and limits: In older individuals, TCR beta diversity per million T cells was lower, falling roughly linearly with age.

Germline CDR1 SGHAT, CDR2 FQNNGV. This CDR3 comprises 15 residues. V lost 7 bases and J lost 4, with 16 bases in between. The rearrangement joins TRBV11-2 to TRBJ2-2; D gene ambiguous. The receptor's source is a young man in good health. Material for sequencing was blood. CDR3 loop: CASNPRSEFTGELFF. The DNA of the CDR3 is TGTGCCAGCAACCCTCGGTCGGAATTCACCGGGGAGCTGTTTTTT.